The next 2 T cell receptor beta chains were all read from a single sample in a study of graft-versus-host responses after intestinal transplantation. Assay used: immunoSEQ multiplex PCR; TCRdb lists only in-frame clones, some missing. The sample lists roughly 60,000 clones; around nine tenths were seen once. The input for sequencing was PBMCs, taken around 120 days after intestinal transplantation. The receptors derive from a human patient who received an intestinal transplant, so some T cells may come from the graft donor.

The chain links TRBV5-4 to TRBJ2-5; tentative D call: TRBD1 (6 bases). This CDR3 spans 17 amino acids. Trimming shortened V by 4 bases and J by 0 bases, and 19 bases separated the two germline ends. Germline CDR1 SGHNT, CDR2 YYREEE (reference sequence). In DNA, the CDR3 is TGTGCCAGCAGCCCCGCGAATGGGGGCCCGTACCAAGAGACCCAGTACTTC. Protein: CASSPANGGPYQETQYF.

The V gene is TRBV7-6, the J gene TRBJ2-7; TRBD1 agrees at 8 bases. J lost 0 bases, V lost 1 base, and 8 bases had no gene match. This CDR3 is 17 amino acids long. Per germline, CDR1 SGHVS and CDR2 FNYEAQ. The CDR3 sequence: CASSLGAGTGPSYEQYF. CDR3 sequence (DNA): TGTGCCAGCAGCTTAGGTGCCGGGACAGGTCCCTCCTACGAGCAGTACTTC.